This T cell receptor beta chain was identified during a study of T cells in Graves' hyperthyroidism and ophthalmopathy. TCR beta CDR3 sequences were amplified from RNA transcripts. TCR CDR3 regions were first amplified by RT-PCR with HTBI primers. One entry per CDR3 protein, called by TCRdb with MiXCR from the multiplex PCR reads. Of around 300,000 distinct CDR3 sequences in the sample, 20% to 25% were seen once. Investigators excluded patients with uncontrolled infection, other autoimmune disease, pregnancy or lactation. The CDR3 is made up of 15 amino acids. Trimming cost V 7 bases and J 6 bases; bases outside gene matches: 9. Germline V gives CDR1 SNHLY, CDR2 FYNNEI.

This sequence was found in a man aged 30 to 45 with Graves' ophthalmopathy. This chain connects TRBV2 to TRBJ2-2; TRBD2 aligns across 9 bases. The sequenced sample was blood. CDR3 sequence: CASMRGGRAPGELFF. The DNA of the CDR3 is TGTGCCAGCATGAGGGGCGGGAGGGCCCCCGGGGAGCTGTTTTTT.